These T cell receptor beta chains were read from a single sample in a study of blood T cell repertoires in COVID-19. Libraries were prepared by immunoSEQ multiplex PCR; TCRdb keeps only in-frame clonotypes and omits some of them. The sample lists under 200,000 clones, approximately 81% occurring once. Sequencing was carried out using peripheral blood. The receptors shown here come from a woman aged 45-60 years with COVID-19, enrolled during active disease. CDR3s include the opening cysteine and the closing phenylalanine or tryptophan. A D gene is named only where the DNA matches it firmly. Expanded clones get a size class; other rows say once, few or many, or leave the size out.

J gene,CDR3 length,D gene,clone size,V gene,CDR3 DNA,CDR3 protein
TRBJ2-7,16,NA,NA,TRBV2,TGTGCCAGCAGTGAATCGCGCGCTAGCGCTGCCTACGAGCAGTACTTC,CASSESRASAAYEQYF
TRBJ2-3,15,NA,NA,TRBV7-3,TGTGCCAGCAGCTCCTCAGGCGGGGGCGCAGATACGCAGTATTTT,CASSSSGGGADTQYF
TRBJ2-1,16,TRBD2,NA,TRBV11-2,TGTGCCAGCAGCCACCTAGCGGGGTCAACACTTGATGAGCAGTTCTTC,CASSHLAGSTLDEQFF
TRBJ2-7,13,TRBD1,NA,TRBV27,TGTGCCAGCAGGATGACAGGGGAGTACGAGCAGTACTTC,CASRMTGEYEQYF
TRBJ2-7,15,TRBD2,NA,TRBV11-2,TGTGCCAGCAGCCCTGGGGGGGGGACTCCCTACGAGCAGTACTTC,CASSPGGGTPYEQYF
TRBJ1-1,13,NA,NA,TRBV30,TGTGCCTGGAGTGATTCCCGGGGCACTGAAGCTTTCTTT,CAWSDSRGTEAFF
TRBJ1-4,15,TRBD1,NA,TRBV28,TGTGCCAGCAGATTTTCCGGGACAGGGAATGAAAAACTGTTTTTT,CASRFSGTGNEKLFF
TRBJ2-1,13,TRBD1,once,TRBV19,TGTGCCAGTAGGGGACAGGGGGCCGATGAGCAGTTCTTC,CASRGQGADEQFF
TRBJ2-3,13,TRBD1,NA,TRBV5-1,TGCGCCAGCAGCTTGGGACAGGGGGAGTCGCAGTATTTT,CASSLGQGESQYF
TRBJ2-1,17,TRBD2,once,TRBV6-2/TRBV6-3,TGTGCCAGCAGTCCATGGACTCTGGCGGGGGGGAATAATGAGCAGTTCTTC,CASSPWTLAGGNNEQFF
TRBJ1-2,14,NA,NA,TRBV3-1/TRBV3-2,TGTGCCAGCAGCCCCCCGGGGAGGAACTATGGCTACACCTTC,CASSPPGRNYGYTF
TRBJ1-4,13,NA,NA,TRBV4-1,TGCGCCAGCAGCCGGACAGTCAATGAAAAACTGTTTTTT,CASSRTVNEKLFF
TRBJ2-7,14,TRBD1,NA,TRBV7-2,TGTGCCAGCAGCTTAGGACAGGGGGCCTACGAGCAGTACTTC,CASSLGQGAYEQYF
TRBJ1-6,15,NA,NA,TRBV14,TGTGCCAGCAGCCAAGATAGCGAGGGTTGGGCACCCCTCCACTTT,CASSQDSEGWAPLHF
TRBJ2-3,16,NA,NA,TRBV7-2,TGTGCCAGCAGCTTAGTCCCCACACCGAGCACAGATACGCAGTATTTT,CASSLVPTPSTDTQYF
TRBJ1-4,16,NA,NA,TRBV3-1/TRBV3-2,TGTGCCAGCAGCCAAGAGGGCGGGACGCCGAATGAAAAACTGTTTTTT,CASSQEGGTPNEKLFF
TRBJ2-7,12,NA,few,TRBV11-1,TGTGCCAGCAGCCACAACTACTACGAGCAGTACTTC,CASSHNYYEQYF
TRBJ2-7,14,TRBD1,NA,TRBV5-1,TGCGCCAGCAGCCCTGACAGGGCGGCCTACGAGCAGTACTTC,CASSPDRAAYEQYF
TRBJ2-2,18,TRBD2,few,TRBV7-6,TGTGCCAGCAGCTTAGGAGGCGGGGGTCGGAAAAACACCGGGGAGCTGTTTTTT,CASSLGGGGRKNTGELFF
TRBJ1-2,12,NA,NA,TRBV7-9,TGTGCCAGCAGCTTAGAGGGGTGGGGCTACACCTTC,CASSLEGWGYTF
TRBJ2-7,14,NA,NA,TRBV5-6,TGTGCCAGCAGCCTCTCTGACACACCCTACGAGCAGTACTTC,CASSLSDTPYEQYF
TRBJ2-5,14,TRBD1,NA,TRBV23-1,TGCGCCAGCTCCGCCACAGGGGAAAGAGAGACCCAGTACTTC,CASSATGERETQYF
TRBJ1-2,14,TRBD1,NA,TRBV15,TGTGCCACCAGCAGGGGACAGGGGGACTATGGCTACACCTTC,CATSRGQGDYGYTF
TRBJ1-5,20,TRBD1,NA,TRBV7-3,TGTGCCAGCAGCCACCCCAGGGACAACACCGGGACAGGGCTCGATCAGCCCCAGCATTTT,CASSHPRDNTGTGLDQPQHF
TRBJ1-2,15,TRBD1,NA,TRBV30,TGTGCCTGGAGTGCCGGGACAGGGGTTAACTATGGCTACACCTTC,CAWSAGTGVNYGYTF
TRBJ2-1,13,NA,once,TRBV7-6,TGTGCCAGCAGCATACAGGAGTACAATGAGCAGTTCTTC,CASSIQEYNEQFF
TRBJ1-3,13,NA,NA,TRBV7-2,TGTGCCACCGCCGAGAGCTCTGGAAACACCATATATTTT,CATAESSGNTIYF
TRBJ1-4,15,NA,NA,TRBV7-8,TGTGCCAGCAGCATCGTCCACCCGTCCGGGGGAAAACTGTTTTTT,CASSIVHPSGGKLFF
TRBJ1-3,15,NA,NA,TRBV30,TGTGCCCTGAGTCGGGGAGACTCTTCTGGAAACACCATATATTTT,CALSRGDSSGNTIYF
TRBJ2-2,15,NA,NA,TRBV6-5,TGTGCCAGCAGTTACGACAGGACGAACACCGGGGAGCTGTTTTTT,CASSYDRTNTGELFF
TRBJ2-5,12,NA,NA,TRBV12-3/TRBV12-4,TGTGCCAGCAGCATAGGGGAAGAGACCCAGTACTTC,CASSIGEETQYF
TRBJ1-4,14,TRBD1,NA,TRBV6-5,TGTGCCAGCGGGTCAGGGGGCGCCGCTGAAAAACTGTTTTTT,CASGSGGAAEKLFF
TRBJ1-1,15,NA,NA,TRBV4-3,TGCGCCAGCAGCCAAGATTTAGGGGCGCGGACTGAAGCTTTCTTT,CASSQDLGARTEAFF
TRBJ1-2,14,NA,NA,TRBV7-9,TGTGCCAGCAGCGAACAGGGATTTAACTATGGCTACACCTTC,CASSEQGFNYGYTF
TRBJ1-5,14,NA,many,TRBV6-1,TGTGCCAGCAGTGAAATCGGGGGAGGTCAGCCCCAGCATTTT,CASSEIGGGQPQHF
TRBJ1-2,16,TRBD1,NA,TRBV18,TGTGCCAGCTCACCGGGACAGGGGGAGCTTGTCGCTGGCTACACCTTC,CASSPGQGELVAGYTF
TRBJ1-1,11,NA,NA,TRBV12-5,TGTGCTAGTGGACTGGTCGCTGAAGCTTTCTTT,CASGLVAEAFF
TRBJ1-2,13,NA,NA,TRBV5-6,TGTGCCAGCAGGACCACAGGTAACTATGGCTACACCTTC,CASRTTGNYGYTF
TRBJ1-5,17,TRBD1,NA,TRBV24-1,TGTGCCACCAGTGATTTACCTAGGACAGGATTAAATCAGCCCCAGCATTTT,CATSDLPRTGLNQPQHF
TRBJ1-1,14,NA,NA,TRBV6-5,TGTGCCAGCAGTTACTCCAACATGAACACTGAAGCTTTCTTT,CASSYSNMNTEAFF
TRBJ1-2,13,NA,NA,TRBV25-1,TGTGCCAGCAGTGAACCGGGGGTCTATGGCTACACCTTC,CASSEPGVYGYTF
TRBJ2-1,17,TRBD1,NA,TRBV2,TGTGCCAGCAGAATACCAACTCTTCGACAGGGGGACAATGAGCAGTTCTTC,CASRIPTLRQGDNEQFF
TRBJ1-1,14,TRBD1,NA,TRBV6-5,TGTGCCAGCAGTCCACAGGGGGGTTACACTGAAGCTTTCTTT,CASSPQGGYTEAFF
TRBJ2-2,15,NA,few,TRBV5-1,TGCGCCAGCAGCCTTGGCGGGGAGGTCACCGGGGAGCTGTTTTTT,CASSLGGEVTGELFF
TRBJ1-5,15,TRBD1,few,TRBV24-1,TGTGCCACCAGTGGGACAGGGGGTAGCAATCAGCCCCAGCATTTT,CATSGTGGSNQPQHF
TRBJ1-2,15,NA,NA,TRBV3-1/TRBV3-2,TGTGCCAGCAGCCAACCCGCCAGGGGAGACTATGGCTACACCTTC,CASSQPARGDYGYTF
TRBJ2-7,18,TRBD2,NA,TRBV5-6,TGTGCCAGCAGCTTGGGGTCGGCTAGCGGGGGGAAAACCTACGAGCAGTACTTC,CASSLGSASGGKTYEQYF
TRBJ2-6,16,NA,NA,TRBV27,TGTGCCAGCAGGGAGTCCCTCAACTCTGGGGCCAACGTCCTGACTTTC,CASRESLNSGANVLTF
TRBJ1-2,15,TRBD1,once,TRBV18,TGTGCCAGCTCACCAGGACAGGGAGAGGGCTATGGCTACACCTTC,CASSPGQGEGYGYTF
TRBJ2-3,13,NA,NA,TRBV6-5,TGTGCCAGCAGTCGTGACATCACAGATACGCAGTATTTT,CASSRDITDTQYF
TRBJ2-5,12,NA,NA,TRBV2,TGTGCCAGCGCCAGGGTCCAAGAGACCCAGTACTTC,CASARVQETQYF